This T cell receptor (beta chain) is drawn from a study of OX40 agonist ivuxolimab in advanced cancers. Germline CDR1 reads SGHRS; CDR2 reads YFSETQ. J was trimmed by 9 bases and V by 0 bases; bases with no gene match: 8. CDR3 length equals 15 residues. The repertoire was sequenced with immunoSEQ multiplex PCR; TCRdb's copy has only in-frame clones and lacks some. Of about 67,000 clones in the sample, approximately 84% were seen once. J is TRBJ2-1 and V is TRBV5-1; the match to TRBD2 covers 8 bases. The sequencing here drew on CD4+ or CD8+ T cells sorted from blood, taken in a trial of the OX40 agonist ivuxolimab. The sequence was collected from an adult with an advanced solid tumor such as melanoma, head and neck, liver or kidney cancer. The CDR3 sequence is CASSLVLAGGSEQFF. In DNA form, the CDR3 reads TGCGCCAGCAGCTTGGTGCTAGCGGGCGGGAGTGAGCAGTTCTTC.